This TCR beta chain was sequenced during a study of CD8 T cells in ankylosing spondylitis. Findings of the study overall: Certain motif variants had earlier appeared in reactive arthritis synovial fluid and blood. Matched synovial fluid from ankylosing spondylitis patients was reported to be enriched for disease-linked clones. Several highly homologous variants made up a TCR beta motif that seemed to typify ankylosing spondylitis blood.

Germline CDR1 reads SEHNR; CDR2 reads FQNEAQ (reference sequence). Trimming took 7 bases from V and 3 from J; bases not matched to a gene: 9. The CDR3 has 14 amino acids. Quantitative barcoded 5'-RACE was used to prepare TCR beta libraries. MiXCR, applied by TCRdb to the 5' RACE reads, yields one record per CDR3 protein. The sample has approximately 220,000 distinct CDR3 sequences; 15% to 20% are singletons. Note on this clonotype: Its antigen is still unknown.

This TCR was sampled from a male donor with ankylosing spondylitis. The specimen was blood, either unsorted or a sorted T cell fraction (not recorded which). V is TRBV7-9 and J is TRBJ2-7; TRBD2 aligns across 7 bases. The CDR3 sequence: CASTLAEKHYEQYF. In DNA form, the CDR3 reads TGTGCCAGCACCCTAGCGGAAAAACACTACGAGCAGTACTTC.